The 30 T cell receptor beta chains below come from one sample, sequenced in a study of blood T cell repertoires in COVID-19. Data came from immunoSEQ multiplex PCR; TCRdb stores just in-frame clones and leaves some out. In the table there are over 150,000 clones, approximately 82% of which are singletons. Sequenced material: peripheral blood. All receptors derive from a woman older than 75 with active or convalescent COVID-19.

The V gene is TRBV14, the J gene TRBJ2-7; D is possibly TRBD1 (5 bases). The length of the CDR3 is 13 residues. Germline CDR1 and CDR2: SGHDN and FVKESK. The V and J ends lost 3 bases and 8 bases respectively, with 14 bases between them. Here the CDR3 reads CASSQAGSGKQYF. CDR3 nucleotide sequence: TGTGCCAGCAGCCAGGCAGGGTCCGGCAAGCAGTACTTC.

This clone was seen only a few times. The V and J genes are TRBV7-8 and TRBJ2-7; D remains unclear. Trimming stripped 3 bases from V and 0 bases from J, with 6 bases between. This CDR3 has 13 amino acids. The germline V gene encodes CDR1 SGHVS and CDR2 FQNEAQ. The CDR3 nucleotides read TGTGCCAGCAGCTTCCAAATCTCCTACGAGCAGTACTTC. Translating gives CASSFQISYEQYF.

The chain couples TRBV3-1 (or the pseudogene TRBV3-2) to TRBJ1-1, with a weak D call TRBD1 (6 bases). V was cut by 1 base and J by 5 bases, with 14 bases left in between. The CDR3 totals 15 residues. From germline, CDR1 is LGHDT and CDR2 YNNKEL (reference sequence). The DNA of the CDR3 is TGTGCCAGCAGCCAAGCGTGGGGAGGGGGAACTGAAGCTTTCTTT. Translated: CASSQAWGGGTEAFF.

The chain joins TRBV5-4 to TRBJ1-1; D is possibly TRBD1 (6 bases). The germline CDR1 and CDR2 sequences are SGHNT and YYREEE (reference sequence). The CDR3 is 14 amino acids. Deletions cut 2 bases from V and 3 bases from J, with 11 bases between. The CDR3 is CASSFWGRDTEAFF. DNA of the CDR3: TGTGCCAGCAGCTTTTGGGGGCGCGACACTGAAGCTTTCTTT.

This clone was counted only a few times. The J gene is TRBJ2-2, the V gene TRBV4-2, with D possibly TRBD2 on 6 matching bases. This CDR3 is built from 16 residues. Trimming shortened V by 3 bases and J by 8 bases, and 19 bases separated the two germline ends. Germline CDR1 and CDR2: LGHNA and YNFKEQ. Here the CDR3 DNA reads TGTGCCAGCAGCCAGGGGGGTGGAGGAAAAGTAGGGGAGCTGTTTTTT. Its translation: CASSQGGGGKVGELFF.

The CDR3 coding sequence is TGTGCCAGCAGCTTTACGGGGAGCTATGGCTACACCTTC. Translation gives CASSFTGSYGYTF. The chain uses TRBV7-9 and TRBJ1-2; no definite D call. CDR1 is SEHNR, CDR2 FQNEAQ, per germline (reference sequence). Trimming pared 3 bases from V and 4 bases from J, leaving 9 bases between. There are 13 residues in the CDR3. Looking up the rest from reference TRBV7-9 and TRBJ1-2 gives the full variable domain: DTGVSQNPRHKITKRGQNVTFRCDPISEHNRLYWYRQTLGQGPEFLTYFQNEAQLEKSRLLSDRFSAERPKGSFSTLEIQRTEQGDSAMYLCASSFTGSYGYTFGSGTRLTVV.

The J gene is TRBJ2-1, the V gene TRBV27, with TRBD2 matching 13 bases. Trimming removed 5 bases from V and 6 bases from J; junction bases left unmatched: 10. The CDR3 is 17 residues long. The germline V gene encodes CDR1 MNHEY and CDR2 SMNVEV (reference sequence). The CDR3 loop reads CASSTRTSGSWANEQFF. Here the CDR3 DNA reads TGTGCCAGCAGTACCCGGACTAGCGGGAGCTGGGCCAATGAGCAGTTCTTC.

This rearrangement joins TRBV11-3 to TRBJ1-1; no reliable D call. The germline V gene encodes CDR1 SGHNT and CDR2 YENEEA. The CDR3 is made up of 13 amino acids. V was cut by 1 base and J by 3 bases, with 6 bases left in between. CDR3 coding DNA: TGTGCCAGCAGCTTAGTGCGGGACACTGAAGCTTTCTTT. It yields the protein CASSLVRDTEAFF.

The chain employs TRBV7-8 and TRBJ1-3; D remains unclear. Germline CDR1 SGHVS, CDR2 FQNEAQ. The CDR3 is made up of 16 amino acids. Trimming removed 5 bases at V and 2 bases at J, with 16 bases between. In DNA, the CDR3 is TGTGCCAGCAGCACCCCCGGCGGACTAACTGGAAACACCATATATTTT. Translating gives CASSTPGGLTGNTIYF.

The V and J genes are TRBV28 and TRBJ1-2; 8 positions agree with TRBD1. This CDR3 comprises 12 residues. Germline CDR1 reads MDHEN; CDR2 reads SYDVKM. Trimming cost V 6 bases and J 6 bases; bases outside gene matches: 3. The CDR3 sequence: CASREQGDGYTF. DNA for the CDR3: TGTGCCAGCAGAGAACAGGGGGATGGCTACACCTTC.

The rearrangement links TRBV19 to TRBJ2-2; no clear D. Per the germline V gene, CDR1 is LNHDA and CDR2 is SQIVND (reference sequence). CDR3 size: 12 residues. Trimming took 5 bases from V and 5 from J, leaving 6 bases between them. CDR3 loop: CASSQRTGELFF. The CDR3 DNA reads TGTGCCAGTAGTCAGAGGACCGGGGAGCTGTTTTTT.

This clone occurred once. Here the CDR3 DNA reads TGTGCCACCATCGACAGGGCCAGTAATTCACCCCTCCACTTT. As protein: CATIDRASNSPLHF. The chain has TRBV6-5 and TRBJ1-6, with 7 bases identical to TRBD1. This CDR3 spans 14 amino acids. Germline CDR1 is MNHEY and CDR2 is SVGAGI. Trimming removed 10 bases from V and 6 bases from J; junction bases left unmatched: 9.

The CDR3 sequence is CASSLGSSGRETQYF. Here the CDR3 DNA reads TGTGCCAGCAGCTTAGGGTCTAGCGGGAGAGAGACCCAGTACTTC. The gene calls are TRBV11-2 and TRBJ2-5; TRBD2 matches at 10 bases. The V gene end was trimmed by 1 base and the J gene end by 4 bases; junction bases not matched to a gene: 3. The CDR3 spans 15 residues. CDR1 and CDR2 from the germline V gene are SGHAT and FQNNGV. Combining the CDR3 with reference TRBV11-2 and TRBJ2-5 gives the whole variable domain EAGVAQSPRYKIIEKRQSVAFWCNPISGHATLYWYQQILGQGPKLLIQFQNNGVVDDSQLPKDRFSAERLKGVDSTLKIQPAKLEDSAVYLCASSLGSSGRETQYFGPGTRLLVL.

The chain employs TRBV9 and TRBJ1-5; 7 nucleotides agree with TRBD1. The germline CDR1 and CDR2 sequences are SGDLS and YYNGEE. CDR3 length: 15 residues. Trimming removed 4 bases from V and 6 bases from J; junction bases left unmatched: 10. CDR3 DNA sequence: TGTGCCAGCAGCTGGGGGTCAGGGGGGTTTCAGCCCCAGCATTTT. It is translated as CASSWGSGGFQPQHF.

The chain carries TRBV3-1 (or the pseudogene TRBV3-2) and TRBJ1-2; possible D gene TRBD1, 5 bases. Germline CDR1 LGHDT, CDR2 YNNKEL (reference sequence). V lost 4 bases and J 5 bases, leaving 11 bases between the germline ends. The CDR3 runs 13 residues. CDR3 sequence: CASSPLEGYGYTF. CDR3 DNA sequence: TGTGCCAGCAGCCCCTTGGAGGGGTATGGCTACACCTTC.

This chain uses TRBV6-1 with TRBJ1-2; 10 bases agree with TRBD1. The CDR3 is 14 residues long. Germline V CDR1 and CDR2: MNHNS, SASEGT. V was clipped by 1 base and J by 9 bases; unmatched bases: 5. CDR3 sequence (DNA): TGTGCCAGCAGTGAAGTTTTGGGACAGGGGAGCTACACCTTC. Translating it yields CASSEVLGQGSYTF.

This clone was found a few times. This rearrangement joins TRBV18 to TRBJ1-5, with 9 nucleotides matching TRBD1. Trimming took 2 bases from V and 1 from J; bases not matched to a gene: 3. The CDR3 consists of 16 residues. Germline V gene data show CDR1 as KGHSH and CDR2 as LQKENI. CDR3 bases: TGTGCCAGCTCACCAAACAGGGGGCCAAGCAATCAGCCCCAGCATTTT. It yields the protein CASSPNRGPSNQPQHF.

In regard to this clone: Other DNA sequences in the same sample also yield this CDR3. The chain combines TRBV5-1 with TRBJ1-5, with D possibly matching TRBD1 (5 bases). Between the trimmed V and J ends, which lost 0 bases and 6 bases, there was a span of 10 bases. CDR1 is SGHRS and CDR2 is YFSETQ in the germline V gene. The CDR3 has 14 amino acids. CDR3 in amino acids: CASSLGQGGQPQHF. The CDR3 DNA is TGCGCCAGCAGCTTGGGTCAGGGAGGTCAGCCCCAGCATTTT.

The chain combines TRBV3-1 (or the pseudogene TRBV3-2) with TRBJ1-1, with D possibly matching TRBD1 (6 bases). The CDR3 length is 15 residues. Deletions cut 3 bases from V and 0 bases from J, with 11 bases between. Germline CDR1 reads LGHDT; CDR2 reads YNNKEL (reference sequence). This chain's CDR3 is CASSQRDTMNTEAFF. The CDR3 nucleotides are TGTGCCAGCAGCCAGAGGGACACCATGAACACTGAAGCTTTCTTT.

The chain couples TRBV19 to TRBJ1-1; 10 bases line up with TRBD1. With V trimmed by 6 bases and J by 9 bases, 13 bases remained unmatched. Germline CDR1 reads LNHDA; CDR2 reads SQIVND (reference sequence). The CDR3 spans 15 residues. CDR3 in DNA: TGTGCCAGTAGCGCCCGCCGGGACAGGGGCGGAAAAGCTTTCTTT. Amino acids: CASSARRDRGGKAFF.

This chain links TRBV28 with TRBJ2-2; D possibly corresponds to TRBD2 (5 bases). This CDR3 has 16 amino acids. Trimming left V 6 bases short and J 0 bases short, with 14 bases between. Germline assignment: CDR1 MDHEN and CDR2 SYDVKM. CDR3 sequence reads: CASRIGLKANTGELFF. Written as DNA, the CDR3 is TGTGCCAGCAGGATCGGACTTAAAGCGAACACCGGGGAGCTGTTTTTT.

The chain uses TRBV6-5 and TRBJ1-1, with no clear D. V was cut by 6 bases and J by 1 base, with 12 bases left in between. CDR3 length: 14 amino acids. Germline V gene sequence: CDR1 MNHEY, CDR2 SVGAGI. CDR3 nucleotides: TGTGCCAGCAGCTTGTCTGGGCGGAACACTGAAGCTTTCTTT. Protein sequence: CASSLSGRNTEAFF.

Written as DNA, the CDR3 is TGTGCCAGTAGTATAGCCGGACTAGCGGGCTACGAGCAGTACTTC. Its protein product is CASSIAGLAGYEQYF. This chain joins TRBV19 and TRBJ2-7, with 11 bases aligning to TRBD2. The CDR3 has 15 residues. Germline CDR1 reads LNHDA; CDR2 reads SQIVND (reference sequence). With V trimmed by 1 base and J by 3 bases, 2 bases remained unmatched. The variable domain in full, completed from reference TRBV19 and TRBJ2-7, reads DGGITQSPKYLFRKEGQNVTLSCEQNLNHDAMYWYRQDPGQGLRLIYYSQIVNDFQKGDIAEGYSVSREKKESFPLTVTSAQKNPTAFYLCASSIAGLAGYEQYFGPGTRLTVT.

The V and J genes are TRBV29-1 and TRBJ1-2; D not resolved. Germline lookup yields CDR1 SQVTM and CDR2 ANQGSEA. CDR3 length: 12 residues. V was cut by 6 bases and J by 6 bases, with 14 bases left in between. CDR3 nucleotides: TGCAGCGTGAGTGGTCCCGAGCATGGCTACACCTTC. As protein: CSVSGPEHGYTF.

The chain uses TRBV6-5 and TRBJ1-5; D call uncertain. Germline lookup yields CDR1 MNHEY and CDR2 SVGAGI. This CDR3 spans 13 amino acids. V was shortened by 6 bases and J by 6 bases, with 12 bases between the two germline ends. The CDR3 loop reads CASSSMASQPQHF. DNA of the CDR3: TGTGCCAGCAGCTCGATGGCTAGTCAGCCCCAGCATTTT.

In the case of this clone: The sample carries other DNA sequences with the same CDR3. CDR3 protein: CASSPGATGELFF. DNA of the CDR3: TGTGCCAGCTCTCCAGGAGCCACCGGGGAGCTGTTTTTT. The chain recombines TRBV18 with TRBJ2-2; D is unclear. This CDR3 region has 13 residues. Germline V gives CDR1 KGHSH, CDR2 LQKENI. Trimming took 6 bases from V and 4 from J, leaving 9 bases between them.

The genes are TRBV28 and TRBJ2-7; 7 bases are shared with TRBD2. Germline V gene lookup returns CDR1 MDHEN and CDR2 SYDVKM. Trimming cost V 2 bases and J 0 bases; bases outside gene matches: 7. The CDR3 runs 16 residues. CDR3 sequence (DNA): TGTGCCAGCAGTTTAAAGTTGCGGGAGTACTCCTACGAGCAGTACTTC. Encoded protein: CASSLKLREYSYEQYF.

This clone has just one count. For the CDR3, the DNA is TGTGCCAGTAGTATTGGTCAGAGCAATCAGCCCCAGCATTTT. Encoded protein: CASSIGQSNQPQHF. The chain has TRBV19 and TRBJ1-5; D is uncertain. The V end lost 3 bases, the J end lost 1 base, and 7 bases lay between the germline ends. The V gene's germline CDR1 is LNHDA and CDR2 SQIVND (reference sequence). This CDR3 is 14 amino acids long.

The J gene is TRBJ1-1, the V gene TRBV29-1; a possible D gene is TRBD1 (5 bases). The CDR3 extends over 13 amino acids. Germline loops: CDR1 SQVTM, CDR2 ANQGSEA. This chain's CDR3 is CSALYPGYTEAFF. The CDR3 coding sequence is TGCAGTGCCCTCTACCCAGGGTACACTGAAGCTTTCTTT.

The chain recombines TRBV11-2 with TRBJ2-7; a possible D gene is TRBD1 (6 bases). Germline V gives CDR1 SGHAT, CDR2 FQNNGV. Trimming pared 1 base from V and 2 bases from J, leaving 12 bases between. The CDR3 has 15 residues. In DNA form, the CDR3 reads TGTGCCAGCAGCTTAGGCCTCAGGGGAACCTACGAGCAGTACTTC. It yields the protein CASSLGLRGTYEQYF.